One and the same sample provided the 7 T cell receptor beta chains below, sequenced in a study of regulatory T cells in long-lasting Graves disease (dated by TCRdb to 2020 to 2023). The time point label here, explained by the study, means: persistent/refractory GD, antithyroid drugs over 5 years with positive TRAb. RNA was extracted from PBMCs in TRIzol for both TCR sequencing and RNA sequencing. Library method: multiplex PCR. Sequencing used an Illumina HiSeq 4000. iRepertoire HTBI primers and Arm-PCR amplification of CDR3 regions were used to construct TCR beta libraries. Through fastp at Q25 and MiXCR, TCRdb rebuilt clones from the public reads, retaining in-frame beta chains. Rows merge per CDR3 protein into single entries with the most common DNA and genes. This sample comprises roughly 500,000 distinct CDR3 sequences, about 22% of them detected only once. The biggest ten clones account for less than 15% of the sample.

The material was peripheral blood mononuclear cells (PBMCs), obtained when the disease was refractory, from a patient treated with antithyroid drugs. Receptor source: a female donor with Graves disease.

The chain recombines TRBV28 with TRBJ2-1; 10 bases line up with TRBD1. This CDR3 has 15 amino acids. The germline CDR1 and CDR2 sequences are MDHEN and SYDVKM. V dropped 2 bases and J dropped 6; count of bases not matched to a gene: 4. CDR3 residues: CASSLTGQGSNEQFF. The CDR3 coding sequence is TGTGCCAGCAGTTTAACGGGACAGGGGTCCAATGAGCAGTTCTTC.

V is TRBV24-1 and J is TRBJ2-6; no clear D gene. V lost 4 bases and J lost 0, with 12 bases in between. The length of the CDR3 is 17 residues. The germline V gene has CDR1 KGHDR and CDR2 SFDVKD. The CDR3 coding sequence is TGTGCCACCAGTGACGCTTGGTCCTTCTCTGGGGCCAACGTCCTGACTTTC. Amino acids: CATSDAWSFSGANVLTF.

This clonotype was observed a handful of times. The chain carries TRBV15 and TRBJ2-5; the D is unclear. The CDR3 loop spans 13 amino acids. The germline V gene has CDR1 LNHNV and CDR2 YYDKDF (reference sequence). Trimming took 1 base from V and 2 from J, leaving 5 bases between them. In DNA form, the CDR3 reads TGTGCCACCAGCAGAGGGGCTCAAGAGACCCAGTACTTC. It is translated as CATSRGAQETQYF.

This clonotype was picked up many times. Compared with germline, one end of the junction differs, possibly owing to a read error. V usage is TRBV6-2 or TRBV6-3 and J usage is TRBJ2-7; D possibly matches TRBD1 or TRBD2 (5 bases each). CDR3 length: 15 amino acids. Germline V gene lookup returns CDR1 MNHEY and CDR2 SVGEGT. CDR3 residues: CASSYLQGVSHEQYF. The CDR3 DNA is TGTGCCAGCAGTTACCTCCAGGGAGTCTCCCACGAGCAGTACTTC.

The chain couples TRBV28 to TRBJ1-2; 7 bases are shared with TRBD1. Unmatched junction bases numbered 6, after V lost 5 bases and J lost 3 bases. The CDR3 sequence is 14 residues long. Germline lookup yields CDR1 MDHEN and CDR2 SYDVKM. The DNA of the CDR3 is TGTGCCAGCAGTACTCTGACAGGGTACTATGGCTACACCTTC. This encodes CASSTLTGYYGYTF.

This clonotype was detected a few times. This chain links TRBV6-4 with TRBJ1-1, with 9 bases lining up with TRBD1. The trim removed 6 bases at V and 4 bases at J, leaving 6 bases unmatched. Germline assignment: CDR1 MRHNA and CDR2 SNTAGT. CDR3 length equals 14 residues. CDR3: CASRAGQGATEAFF. CDR3 in DNA: TGTGCCAGCAGGGCGGGACAGGGTGCCACTGAAGCTTTCTTT.

This clonotype occurred many times. This chain joins TRBV24-1 and TRBJ2-5; D perhaps matches TRBD1 (5 bases). Deletions cut 4 bases from V and 4 bases from J, with 9 bases between. The CDR3 contains 13 residues. The V gene's germline CDR1 is KGHDR and CDR2 SFDVKD. CDR3 in DNA: TGTGCCACCAGTGAGGAAAGGGGAGAGACCCAGTACTTC. The encoded protein is CATSEERGETQYF.